The T cell receptor beta chain described here comes from a study of control samples from healthy donors and cancer patients. The V segment lost 4 bases and the J segment 0 bases; nucleotides outside the gene matches: 3. The CDR3 is 15 amino acids. Germline V gene sequence: CDR1 SGHRS, CDR2 YFSETQ. Measured with immunoSEQ multiplex PCR; TCRdb has only the in-frame clones, and not every one. The sample consists of about 130,000 clones, nearly 90% of them appearing once. The receptor was isolated from a man in his fifties or sixties in good health. Sequencing was carried out using blood. The chain uses TRBV5-1 and TRBJ2-3, with 9 bases matching TRBD2. The CDR3 DNA is TGCGCCAGCAGCGGACTAGCGTTTAGCACAGATACGCAGTATTTT. Encoded protein: CASSGLAFSTDTQYF.